This T cell receptor beta chain was recorded in a study of T cell responses to AZD1222 COVID-19 vaccine. The CDR3 sequence is 13 residues long. With V trimmed by 4 bases and J by 9 bases, 8 bases remained unmatched. Germline values: CDR1 SGHRS, CDR2 YFSETQ. This clone was detected only a few times. The antigen is unknown. Whole-study results and caveats: Females made up more of the donors, who were largely white British, and clonal diversity may have come out too low.

Clones were read by immunoSEQ multiplex PCR, and TCRdb kept only the in-frame ones, dropping some. The sample has approximately 72,000 clones, around 89% seen once; the top ten hold under 30%. Material: peripheral blood, obtained 28 days after the second AZD1222 dose. The V and J genes are TRBV5-1 and TRBJ2-3; 7 bases are a match to TRBD1. The clonotype was recovered from an adult who received the AZD1222 COVID-19 vaccine. CDR3 protein: CASSPPQGDTQYF. CDR3 bases: TGCGCCAGCAGCCCGCCCCAGGGGGACACGCAGTATTTT.